The sequence of this T cell receptor (beta chain) was determined in a study of T cells in Graves' hyperthyroidism and ophthalmopathy (dated by TCRdb to about 2019). Concerning the study at large: Peripheral blood was sampled at the time of initial diagnosis, prior to any treatment. To identify TCR V-J signatures that set the groups apart, the researchers used a discovery cohort of more than 95 patients, made up of some 41 with Graves' ophthalmopathy and some 58 with stable Graves' hyperthyroidism. Prospective prediction of ophthalmopathy was tested in an independent validation cohort consisting of 18 to 20 hyperthyroidism patients and some 16 patients who later progressed to ophthalmopathy. The 100 or so discovery patients were randomly split 7:3 into training and test sets. In addition, the study compared T-cell repertoires in thyroid tissue and in blood from about six Graves' hyperthyroidism patients. After blood sampling, hyperthyroidism patients were treated with methimazole at a starting dose of 30 mg daily, and ophthalmopathy patients were treated with high-dose intravenous methylprednisolone. According to the paper, TCR Vbeta CDR3 sequencing was carried out on some 140 peripheral blood samples, which came from fewer than 50 ophthalmopathy, 80 or so hyperthyroidism and some 17 progressor patients.

This clonotype was observed a handful of times. It has no known antigen specificity. Base qualities are missing; no much larger clone stands one base away. Via the germline V gene, CDR1 is MNHEY and CDR2 SVGEGT. There are 14 amino acids in the CDR3, from cysteine to phenylalanine inclusive. Only the CDR3 part of the read is kept: 42 bases, read in frame from the first base. Trimming leaves V shorter by 7 bases and J shorter by 12 bases, with the junction holding 14 bases beyond the gene matches. TCR beta CDR3 regions were amplified from RNA transcripts. A first-round RT-PCR of the TCR CDR3 used the HTBI primer set with the Qiagen OneStep RT-PCR kit. The libraries were constructed in a second round of multiplex PCR and then size-selected and purified. Paired-end sequencing of the libraries was performed with 100 bp reads on an Illumina HiSeq2000. For the original study's pipeline: SOAPnuke was used to process the raw data, throwing out any read that contained adapters or uncalled bases, had a mean Phred below 15, or lacked an exact constant-primer or identifier match. COPE v1.2.5 was used to merge the high-quality paired reads, and each unique nucleotide sequence was defined as a clonotype. MiTCR v1.1 was used to align clonotypes to the IMGT TRBV, TRBD and TRBJ reference segments. The analysis included only V-J combinations with a frequency above 0.0001, which together covered about 99% of the repertoires. The TCS score was defined as F50 (clonal expansion) divided by E x V (chaos), with BLOSUM62-based TCRdist calculated between CDR3 peptides within each V-J. Welch's t-statistics and random forest reduced fewer than 550 V-J features to fewer than 15, which were used in a naive Bayes classifier (R e1071). TCRdb took the public reads, trimmed them with fastp at Q25, ran MiXCR for clone calling and kept in-frame beta chains. Rows matching on CDR3 protein sequence are summarized as one entry with the most common DNA and genes. Clone size and V and J calls follow TCRdb, not the original study. The sample table records around 300,000 distinct CDR3 sequences; about 16% of these occur just once. Over 25% of the sample rests with the top ten.

Hyperthyroidism patients were aged 18 to 65 years and newly diagnosed, with disease duration of less than 2 months. Any patient with an uncontrolled infection, another autoimmune disease, pregnancy or lactation was excluded. Diagnoses relied on clinical symptoms, serum thyroxine and TRAb, thyroid ultrasound and orbital computed tomography. For progressor patients, blood was drawn at the first diagnosis of hyperthyroidism, before any ophthalmopathy symptoms had appeared. PBMCs were separated from approximately 10 ml of fresh peripheral blood using Ficoll-Paque density gradient centrifugation. Progressor patients were initially diagnosed with Graves' hyperthyroidism and developed ophthalmopathy during follow-up. Total RNA was extracted using Trizol reagent, and RNA quality was assessed on an Agilent 2100 Bioanalyzer. Study-wide conclusions, independent of this receptor: In validation, the model predicted progression to ophthalmopathy a median of around 6.5 months before onset, with about 64% sensitivity and about 72% specificity. Sample size was not statistically predetermined, and investigators were not blinded to group allocation. A model built on a 13 V-J signature distinguished ophthalmopathy from stable hyperthyroidism, reaching 85% to 90% sensitivity and 81.08% specificity in cross-validation and 80%/75% in testing. Most expanded thyroid clonotypes (frequency above 0.001) were also detected in blood, a finding suggesting that blood repertoires may reflect thyroid immune responses.

Rearrangement joined TRBV6-2 or TRBV6-3 to TRBJ2-1; 8 bases in the junction line up with TRBD2. The sequenced sample consisted of blood. The receptor's source is a woman aged 45 to 65 with Graves' hyperthyroidism that later progressed to Graves' ophthalmopathy. The DNA is TGTGCCAGCACCGAAATGGGACTAGAGGAACGGCAGTTCTTC. Its amino acids are CASTEMGLEERQFF.